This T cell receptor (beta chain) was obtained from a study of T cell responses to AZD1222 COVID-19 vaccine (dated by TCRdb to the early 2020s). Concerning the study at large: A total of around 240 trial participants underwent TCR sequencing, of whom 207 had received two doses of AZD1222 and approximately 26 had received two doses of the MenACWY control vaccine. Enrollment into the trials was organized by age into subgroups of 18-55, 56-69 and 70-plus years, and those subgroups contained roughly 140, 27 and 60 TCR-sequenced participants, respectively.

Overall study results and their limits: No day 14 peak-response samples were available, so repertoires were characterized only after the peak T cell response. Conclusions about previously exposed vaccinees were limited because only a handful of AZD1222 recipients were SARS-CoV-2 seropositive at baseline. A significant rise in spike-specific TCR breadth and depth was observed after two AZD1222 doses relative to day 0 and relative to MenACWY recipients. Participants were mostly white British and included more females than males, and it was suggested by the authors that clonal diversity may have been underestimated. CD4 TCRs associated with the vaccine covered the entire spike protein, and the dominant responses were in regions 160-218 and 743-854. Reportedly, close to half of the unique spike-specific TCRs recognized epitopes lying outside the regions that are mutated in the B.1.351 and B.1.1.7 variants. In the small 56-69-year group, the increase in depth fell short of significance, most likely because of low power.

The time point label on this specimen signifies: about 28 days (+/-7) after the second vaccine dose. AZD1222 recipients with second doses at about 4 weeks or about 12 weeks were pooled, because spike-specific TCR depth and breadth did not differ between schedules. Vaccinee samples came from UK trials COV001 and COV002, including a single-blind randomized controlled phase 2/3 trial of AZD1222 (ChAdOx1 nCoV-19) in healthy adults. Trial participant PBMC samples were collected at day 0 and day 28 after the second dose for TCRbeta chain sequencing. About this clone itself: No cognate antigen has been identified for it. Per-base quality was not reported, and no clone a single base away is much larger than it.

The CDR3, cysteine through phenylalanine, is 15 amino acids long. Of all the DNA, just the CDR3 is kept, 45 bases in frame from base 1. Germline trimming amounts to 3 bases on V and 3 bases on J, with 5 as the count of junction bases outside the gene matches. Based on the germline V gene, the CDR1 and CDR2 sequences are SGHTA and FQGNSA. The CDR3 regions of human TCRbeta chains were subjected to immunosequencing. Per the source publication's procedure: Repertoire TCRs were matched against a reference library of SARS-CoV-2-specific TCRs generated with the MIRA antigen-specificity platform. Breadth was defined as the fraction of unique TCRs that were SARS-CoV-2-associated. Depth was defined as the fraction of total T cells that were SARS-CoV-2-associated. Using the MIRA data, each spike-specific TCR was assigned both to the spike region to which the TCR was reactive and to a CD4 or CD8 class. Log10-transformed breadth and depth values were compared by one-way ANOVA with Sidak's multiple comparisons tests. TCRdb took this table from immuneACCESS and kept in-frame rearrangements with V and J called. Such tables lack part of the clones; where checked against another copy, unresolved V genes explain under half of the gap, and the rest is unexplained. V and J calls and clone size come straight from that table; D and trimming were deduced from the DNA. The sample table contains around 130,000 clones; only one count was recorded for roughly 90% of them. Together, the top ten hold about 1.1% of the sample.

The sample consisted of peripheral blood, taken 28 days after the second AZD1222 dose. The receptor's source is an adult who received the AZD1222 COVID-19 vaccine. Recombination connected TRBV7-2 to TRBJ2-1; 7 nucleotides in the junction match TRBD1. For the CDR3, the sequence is CASSFRGGSYNEQFF. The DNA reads TGTGCCAGCAGCTTTAGAGGGGGCAGCTACAATGAGCAGTTCTTC.